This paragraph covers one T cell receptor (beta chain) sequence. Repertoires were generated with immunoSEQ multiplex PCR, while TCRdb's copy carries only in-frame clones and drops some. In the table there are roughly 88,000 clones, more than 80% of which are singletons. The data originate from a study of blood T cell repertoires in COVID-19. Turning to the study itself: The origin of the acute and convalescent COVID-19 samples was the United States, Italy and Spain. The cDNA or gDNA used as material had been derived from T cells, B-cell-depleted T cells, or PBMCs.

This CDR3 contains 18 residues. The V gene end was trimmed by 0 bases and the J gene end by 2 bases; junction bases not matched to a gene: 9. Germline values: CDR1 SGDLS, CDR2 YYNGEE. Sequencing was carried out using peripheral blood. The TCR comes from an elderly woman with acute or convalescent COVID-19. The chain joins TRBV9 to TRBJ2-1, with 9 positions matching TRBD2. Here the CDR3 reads CASSVAVGGGAPYNEQFF. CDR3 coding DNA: TGTGCCAGCAGCGTAGCTGTGGGCGGGGGGGCCCCCTACAATGAGCAGTTCTTC.